This T cell receptor beta chain was profiled in a study of blood T cell repertoires in COVID-19. Overall study context: COVID-19 samples from acute and convalescent phases originated in the United States, Italy and Spain. Sources were T cells, B-cell-depleted T cells, or PBMCs; the material itself was cDNA or gDNA.

Seattle patients were enrolled while actively infected and followed longitudinally. Authors' analysis steps: Amplifying reference gene primers gave estimates of nucleated cell counts. Libraries were prepared by immunoSEQ multiplex PCR; TCRdb keeps only in-frame clonotypes and omits some of them. V, J and clone size are taken as reported in that table, and D and trimming were inferred from the DNA itself. The sample yields 540,000 or so clones, around 90% seen once. This clone has only one observation. The TCR comes from a woman aged 45-65 years with COVID-19, enrolled during active disease. The sequencing input was peripheral blood.

CDR3 loop: CASGWGQGMTEAFF. Here the CDR3 DNA reads TGTGCCAGCGGCTGGGGACAGGGTATGACTGAAGCTTTCTTT. The rearrangement uses TRBV25-1 and TRBJ1-1; the match to TRBD1 covers 9 bases. The V gene's germline CDR1 is MGHDK and CDR2 SYGVNS. This CDR3 region has 14 residues. J gave up 5 bases and V 8 bases, and 9 bases lay outside the gene matches.